This paragraph reports one T cell receptor (beta chain). These data come from a study of brain T cells in children with intractable seizures. The V end lost 5 bases, the J end lost 0 bases, and 13 bases lay between the germline ends. The CDR3 has 15 amino acids. Germline loops: CDR1 LNHDA, CDR2 SQIVND (reference sequence). Time point indicated: blood from clinic visit 5 months post-surgery; TSC patient then seizure free. TCRdb's copy holds only in-frame clones and misses some; the assay was immunoSEQ multiplex PCR. Here the sample spans about 340,000 clones, about 93% being singletons. The V call is TRBV19, the J call TRBJ1-1; D call uncertain. Material: peripheral blood, obtained about 5 months after surgery. This receptor was identified in a boy in the first two years of life with tuberous sclerosis and intractable seizures. In nucleotides, the CDR3 is TGTGCCAGTAGTCCTTCCCTTACACTGAACACTGAAGCTTTCTTT. This gives the protein CASSPSLTLNTEAFF. Looking up the rest from reference TRBV19 and TRBJ1-1 gives the full variable domain: DGGITQSPKYLFRKEGQNVTLSCEQNLNHDAMYWYRQDPGQGLRLIYYSQIVNDFQKGDIAEGYSVSREKKESFPLTVTSAQKNPTAFYLCASSPSLTLNTEAFFGQGTRLTVV.